Listed here are 4 T cell receptor beta chains from one sample, sequenced in a study of T-cell memory formation after mild COVID-19. TCRdb passed the 5' RACE reads through MiXCR, listing each CDR3 protein once. The sample lists about 430,000 distinct CDR3 sequences; roughly a quarter were seen once. Sequenced sample: PBMCs or a T cell subset sorted from them (not recorded which). The receptors originated from an adult woman who had mild COVID-19 (a few samples of this study predate the infection). Cell type and time point are not known.

This clonotype was counted many times. This rearrangement joins TRBV20-1 to TRBJ1-1; 8 nucleotides match TRBD1. The CDR3 runs to 15 residues. Germline CDR1 DFQATT, CDR2 SNEGSKA (reference sequence). The trim removed 2 bases at V and 4 bases at J, leaving 9 bases unmatched. The CDR3: CSARKQQGVSTEAFF. The DNA of the CDR3 is TGCAGTGCTAGAAAACAACAGGGGGTCTCCACTGAAGCTTTCTTT.

This clonotype has more than one count but fewer than ten. The chain links TRBV24-1 to TRBJ1-5; maybe TRBD1 (5 bases). The CDR3 runs to 15 residues. Germline V gene lookup returns CDR1 KGHDR and CDR2 SFDVKD. Trimming removed 4 bases from V and 2 bases from J, with 11 bases in between. Here the CDR3 DNA reads TGTGCCACCAGTGACCAGGGTACGGGCAATCAGCCCCAGCATTTT. It translates to CATSDQGTGNQPQHF.

This clonotype was detected a few times. The J gene is TRBJ2-7, the V gene TRBV24-1; D call uncertain. V lost 5 bases, J lost 1 base, and 8 bases lay in between. This CDR3 contains 13 residues. Germline V gives CDR1 KGHDR, CDR2 SFDVKD. The CDR3 coding sequence is TGTGCCACCAGTGCTGGGGTTTCCTACGAGCAGTACTTC. Translated: CATSAGVSYEQYF.

The chain employs TRBV5-1 and TRBJ1-2; TRBD1 is a possible D gene (5 bases). The CDR3 covers 14 residues. CDR1 and CDR2 (germline): SGHRS, YFSETQ. V was cut by 4 bases and J by 5 bases, with 15 bases left in between. The CDR3 is CASSTEGSLYGYTF. In DNA form, the CDR3 reads TGCGCCAGCAGCACGGAGGGGAGCCTATATGGCTACACCTTC.